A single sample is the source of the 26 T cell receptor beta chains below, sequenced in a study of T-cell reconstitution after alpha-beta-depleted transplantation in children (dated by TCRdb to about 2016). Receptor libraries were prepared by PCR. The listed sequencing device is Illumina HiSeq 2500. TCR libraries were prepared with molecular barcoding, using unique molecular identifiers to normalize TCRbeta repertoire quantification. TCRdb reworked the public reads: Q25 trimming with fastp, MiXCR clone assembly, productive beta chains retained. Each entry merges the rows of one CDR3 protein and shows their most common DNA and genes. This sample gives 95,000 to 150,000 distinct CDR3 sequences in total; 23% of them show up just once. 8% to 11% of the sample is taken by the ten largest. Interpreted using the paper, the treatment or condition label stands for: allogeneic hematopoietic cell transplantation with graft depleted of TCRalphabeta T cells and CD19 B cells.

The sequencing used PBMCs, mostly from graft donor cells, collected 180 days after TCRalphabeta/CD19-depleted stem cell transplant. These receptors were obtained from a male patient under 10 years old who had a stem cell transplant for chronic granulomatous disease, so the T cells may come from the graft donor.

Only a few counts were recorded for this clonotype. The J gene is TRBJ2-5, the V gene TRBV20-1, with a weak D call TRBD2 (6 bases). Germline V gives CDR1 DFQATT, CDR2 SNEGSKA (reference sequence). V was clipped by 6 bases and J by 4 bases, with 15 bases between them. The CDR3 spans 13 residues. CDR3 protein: CSAPGDGIETQYF. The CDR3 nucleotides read TGCAGTGCCCCGGGAGACGGTATAGAGACCCAGTACTTC.

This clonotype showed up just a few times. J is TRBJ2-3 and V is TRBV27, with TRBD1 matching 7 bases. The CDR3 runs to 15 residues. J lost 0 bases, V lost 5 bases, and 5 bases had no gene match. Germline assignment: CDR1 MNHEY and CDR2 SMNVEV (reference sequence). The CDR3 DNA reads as TGTGCCAGCAGTGTACAGGGGCTTAGCACAGATACGCAGTATTTT. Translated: CASSVQGLSTDTQYF.

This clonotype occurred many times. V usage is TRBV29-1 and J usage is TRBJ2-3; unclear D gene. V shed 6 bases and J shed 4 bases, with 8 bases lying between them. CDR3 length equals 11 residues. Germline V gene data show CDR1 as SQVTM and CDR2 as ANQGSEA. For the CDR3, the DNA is TGCAGCGTGACTGGGGCAGATACGCAGTATTTT. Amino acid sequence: CSVTGADTQYF.

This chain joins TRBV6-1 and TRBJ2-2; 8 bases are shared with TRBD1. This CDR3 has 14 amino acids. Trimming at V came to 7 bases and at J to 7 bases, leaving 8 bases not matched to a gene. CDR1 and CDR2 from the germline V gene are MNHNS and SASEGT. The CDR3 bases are TGTGCCAGCACTCCTCAGGGGGCAAACGGGGAGCTGTTTTTT. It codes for CASTPQGANGELFF.

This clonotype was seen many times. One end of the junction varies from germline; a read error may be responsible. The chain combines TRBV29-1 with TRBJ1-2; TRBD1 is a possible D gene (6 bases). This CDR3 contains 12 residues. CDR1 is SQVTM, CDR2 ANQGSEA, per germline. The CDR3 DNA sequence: TGCAGCGTTCAAGACAGGAACTATGGCTACACCTTC. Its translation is CSVQDRNYGYTF.

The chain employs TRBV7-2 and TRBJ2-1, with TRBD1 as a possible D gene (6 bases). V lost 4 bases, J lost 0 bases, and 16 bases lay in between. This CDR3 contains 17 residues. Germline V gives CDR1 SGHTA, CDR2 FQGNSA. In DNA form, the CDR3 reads TGTGCCAGCAGCTCCCGTCGCAGGGGAAGCTCCTACAATGAGCAGTTCTTC. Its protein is CASSSRRRGSSYNEQFF.

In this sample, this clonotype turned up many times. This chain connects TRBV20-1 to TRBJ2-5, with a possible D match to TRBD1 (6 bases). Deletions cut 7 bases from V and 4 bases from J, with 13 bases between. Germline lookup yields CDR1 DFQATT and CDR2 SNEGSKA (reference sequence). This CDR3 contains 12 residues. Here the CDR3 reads CSVAGAVETQYF. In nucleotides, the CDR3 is TGCAGTGTTGCAGGGGCCGTAGAGACCCAGTACTTC.

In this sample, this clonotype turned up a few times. CDR3 amino acids: CSADRARAEAFF. The CDR3 DNA is TGCAGTGCCGACAGGGCCCGGGCTGAAGCTTTCTTT. The chain links TRBV20-1 to TRBJ1-1; 7 nucleotides line up with TRBD1. This CDR3 comprises 12 residues. Germline CDR1 DFQATT, CDR2 SNEGSKA (reference sequence). V dropped 6 bases and J dropped 6; count of bases not matched to a gene: 7.

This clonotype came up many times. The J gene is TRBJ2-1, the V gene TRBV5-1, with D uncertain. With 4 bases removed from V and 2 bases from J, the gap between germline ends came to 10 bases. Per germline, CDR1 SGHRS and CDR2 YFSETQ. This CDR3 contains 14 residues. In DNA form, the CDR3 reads TGCGCCAGCAGCCTGGAAAGGCCCTACAATGAGCAGTTCTTC. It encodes CASSLERPYNEQFF. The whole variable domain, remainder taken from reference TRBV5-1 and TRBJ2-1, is KAGVTQTPRYLIKTRGQQVTLSCSPISGHRSVSWYQQTPGQGLQFLFEYFSETQRNKGNFPGRFSGRQFSNSRSEMNVSTLELGDSALYLCASSLERPYNEQFFGPGTRLTVL.

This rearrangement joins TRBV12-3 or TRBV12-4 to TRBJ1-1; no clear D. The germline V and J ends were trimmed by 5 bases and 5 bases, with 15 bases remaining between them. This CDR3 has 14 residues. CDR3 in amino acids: CASSPNPGRTEAFF. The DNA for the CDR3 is TGTGCCAGCAGTCCCAATCCGGGGAGGACTGAAGCTTTCTTT.

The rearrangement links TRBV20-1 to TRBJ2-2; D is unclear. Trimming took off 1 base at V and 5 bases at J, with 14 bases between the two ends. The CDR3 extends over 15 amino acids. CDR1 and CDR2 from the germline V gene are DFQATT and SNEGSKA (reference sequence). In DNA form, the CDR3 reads TGCAGTGCTAGAGGCCAGGCTATTGGGACCGGGGAGCTGTTTTTT. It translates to CSARGQAIGTGELFF.

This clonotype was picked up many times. Here the CDR3 DNA reads TGCAGTGCTAGTGCCGGGGAAGAGACCCAGTACTTC. Translated: CSASAGEETQYF. The J gene is TRBJ2-5, the V gene TRBV20-1, with D possibly TRBD2 on 5 matching bases. Trimming cost V 3 bases and J 3 bases, with 8 bases left between them. The length of the CDR3 is 12 residues. Germline V gives CDR1 DFQATT, CDR2 SNEGSKA (reference sequence).

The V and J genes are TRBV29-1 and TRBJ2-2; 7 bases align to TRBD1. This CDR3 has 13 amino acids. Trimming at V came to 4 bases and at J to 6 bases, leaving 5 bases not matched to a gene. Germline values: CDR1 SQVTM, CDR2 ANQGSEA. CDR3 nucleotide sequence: TGCAGCGTTGTAAGGGGGCAAGCCGGGGAGCTGTTTTTT. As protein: CSVVRGQAGELFF.

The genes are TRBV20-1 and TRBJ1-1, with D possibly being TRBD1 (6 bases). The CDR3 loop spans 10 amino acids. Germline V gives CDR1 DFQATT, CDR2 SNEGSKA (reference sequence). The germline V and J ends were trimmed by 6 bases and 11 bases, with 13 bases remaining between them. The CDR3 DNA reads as TGCAGTGCCAACAGGGACGGGGCTTTCTTT. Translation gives CSANRDGAFF.

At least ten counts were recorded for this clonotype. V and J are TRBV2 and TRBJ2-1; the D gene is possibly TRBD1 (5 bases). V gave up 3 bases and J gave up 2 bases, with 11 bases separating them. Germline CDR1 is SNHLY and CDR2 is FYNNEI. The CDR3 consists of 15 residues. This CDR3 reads CASSDVAGTYNEQFF. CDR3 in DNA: TGTGCCAGCAGTGACGTGGCAGGGACCTACAATGAGCAGTTCTTC.

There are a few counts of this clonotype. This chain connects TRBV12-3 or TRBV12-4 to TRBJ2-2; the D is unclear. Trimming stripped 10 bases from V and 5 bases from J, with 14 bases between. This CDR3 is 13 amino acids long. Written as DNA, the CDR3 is TGTGCCAACCTGGACCTGCGAACCGGGGAGCTGTTTTTT. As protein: CANLDLRTGELFF.

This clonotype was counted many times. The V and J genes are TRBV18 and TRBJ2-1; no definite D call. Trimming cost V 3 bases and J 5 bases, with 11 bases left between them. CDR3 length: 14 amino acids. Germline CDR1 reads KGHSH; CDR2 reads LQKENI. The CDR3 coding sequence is TGTGCCAGCTCACCGGTCGCGTTACACAATGAGCAGTTCTTC. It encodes CASSPVALHNEQFF.

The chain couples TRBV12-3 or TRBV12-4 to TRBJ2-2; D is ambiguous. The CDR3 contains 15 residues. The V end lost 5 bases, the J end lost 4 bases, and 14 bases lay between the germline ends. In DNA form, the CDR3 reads TGTGCCAGCAGTCCAAACCTCGGGCTCACCGGGGAGCTGTTTTTT. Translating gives CASSPNLGLTGELFF.

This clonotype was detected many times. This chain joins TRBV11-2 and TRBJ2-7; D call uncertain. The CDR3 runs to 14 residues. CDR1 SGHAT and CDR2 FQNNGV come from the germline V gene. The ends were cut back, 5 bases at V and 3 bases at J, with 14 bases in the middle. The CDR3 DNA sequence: TGTGCCAGCAGCCGTGGTTTGGGCGGCTACGAGCAGTACTTC. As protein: CASSRGLGGYEQYF.

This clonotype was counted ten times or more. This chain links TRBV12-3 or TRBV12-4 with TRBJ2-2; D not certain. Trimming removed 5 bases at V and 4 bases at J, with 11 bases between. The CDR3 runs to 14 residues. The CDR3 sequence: CASSLRLGTGELFF. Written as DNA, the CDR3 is TGTGCCAGCAGTCTACGACTGGGCACCGGGGAGCTGTTTTTT.

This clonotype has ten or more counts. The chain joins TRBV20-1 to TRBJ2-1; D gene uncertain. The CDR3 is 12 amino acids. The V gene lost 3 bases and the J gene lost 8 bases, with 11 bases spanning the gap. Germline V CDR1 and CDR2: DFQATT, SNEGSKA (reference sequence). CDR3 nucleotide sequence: TGCAGTGCTAGTCCCTTTGTGGATGAGCAGTTCTTC. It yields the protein CSASPFVDEQFF.

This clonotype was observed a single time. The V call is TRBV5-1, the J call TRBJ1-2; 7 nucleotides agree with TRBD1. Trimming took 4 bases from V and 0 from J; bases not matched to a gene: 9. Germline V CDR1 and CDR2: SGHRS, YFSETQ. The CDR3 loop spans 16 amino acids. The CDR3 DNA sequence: TGCGCCAGCAGCCCAGGACAGGCCTCAACTAACTATGGCTACACCTTC. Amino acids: CASSPGQASTNYGYTF.

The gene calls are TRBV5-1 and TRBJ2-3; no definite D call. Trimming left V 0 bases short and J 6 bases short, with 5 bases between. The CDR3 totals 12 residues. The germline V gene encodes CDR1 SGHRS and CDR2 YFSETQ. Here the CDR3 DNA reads TGCGCCAGCAGCTTGGCCTTCGATACGCAGTATTTT. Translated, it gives CASSLAFDTQYF.

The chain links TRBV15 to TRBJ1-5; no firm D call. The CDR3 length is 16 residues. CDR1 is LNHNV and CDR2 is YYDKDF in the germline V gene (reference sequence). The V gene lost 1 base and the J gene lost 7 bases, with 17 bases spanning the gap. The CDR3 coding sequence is TGTGCCACCAGCAGAGCTTTGGCAGCCAAGAGACAGCCCCAGCATTTT. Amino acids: CATSRALAAKRQPQHF. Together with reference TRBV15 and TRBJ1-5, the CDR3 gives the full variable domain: DAMVIQNPRYQVTQFGKPVTLSCSQTLNHNVMYWYQQKSSQAPKLLFHYYDKDFNNEADTPDNFQSRRPNTSFCFLDIRSPGLGDTAMYLCATSRALAAKRQPQHFGDGTRLSIL.

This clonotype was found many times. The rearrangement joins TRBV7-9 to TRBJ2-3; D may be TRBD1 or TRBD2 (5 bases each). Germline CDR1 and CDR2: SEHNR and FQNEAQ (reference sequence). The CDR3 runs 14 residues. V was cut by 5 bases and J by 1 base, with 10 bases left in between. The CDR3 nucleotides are TGTGCCAGCAGCGTGCGAGGGGGCACAGATACGCAGTATTTT. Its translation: CASSVRGGTDTQYF.

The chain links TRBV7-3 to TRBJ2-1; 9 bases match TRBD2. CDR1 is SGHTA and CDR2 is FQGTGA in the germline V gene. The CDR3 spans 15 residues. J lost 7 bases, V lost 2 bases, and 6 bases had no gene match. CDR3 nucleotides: TGTGCCAGCAGCTTAGGCGGGGGGGCCGGTAATGAGCAGTTCTTC. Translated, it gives CASSLGGGAGNEQFF. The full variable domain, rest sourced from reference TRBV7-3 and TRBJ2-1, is GAGVSQTPSNKVTEKGKYVELRCDPISGHTALYWYRQSLGQGPEFLIYFQGTGAADDSGLPNDRFFAVRPEGSVSTLKIQRTERGDSAVYLCASSLGGGAGNEQFFGPGTRLTVL.